These 4 T cell receptor beta chains were all obtained from the same sample, sequenced in a study of regulatory T cells in long-lasting Graves disease. Combining iRepertoire HTBI primers with Arm-PCR of CDR3 regions, the authors built TCR beta libraries. TCRdb itself ran the multiplex PCR reads through MiXCR, one entry per CDR3 protein. The repertoire holds around 250,000 distinct CDR3 sequences, with just over 20% as singletons. Sample time point: newly diagnosed GD, antithyroid drugs for less than 3 months. The authors made the TCR library using RNA they extracted from PBMCs. Source: peripheral blood mononuclear cells (PBMCs), taken at new diagnosis, from a patient treated with antithyroid drugs. Source of these receptors: a female donor with Graves disease.

The J gene is TRBJ2-1, the V gene TRBV2, with 14 bases aligning to TRBD2. The CDR3 contains 16 residues. V lost 6 bases and J lost 5; bases outside the gene matches: 6. From germline, CDR1 is SNHLY and CDR2 FYNNEI. The CDR3 loop reads CASRTRLAGGNNEQFF. The CDR3 DNA reads as TGTGCCAGCAGGACAAGACTAGCGGGGGGGAACAATGAGCAGTTCTTC.

This clonotype was detected ten times or more. The chain recombines TRBV7-2 with TRBJ2-2; 10 bases are shared with TRBD1. V gave up 3 bases and J gave up 6 bases; unmatched junction bases: 4. Looked up from germline, CDR1 is SGHTA and CDR2 is FQGNSA. The length of the CDR3 is 15 residues. CDR3: CASSFGTGEAGELFF. In DNA form, the CDR3 reads TGTGCCAGCAGCTTTGGGACAGGGGAAGCCGGGGAGCTGTTTTTT.

Comment on this clonotype: A single base separates this from a much larger clone, so it may be a read error. In DNA form, the CDR3 reads TGTGCCGGCAGTTTATTTGGGCAGAACTATGGCTACACCTTC. This sequence encodes CAGSLFGQNYGYTF. This rearrangement joins TRBV12-3 or TRBV12-4 to TRBJ1-2; no definite D call. This CDR3 has 14 residues.

This clonotype occurred many times. The chain couples TRBV30 to TRBJ2-5; TRBD2 agrees at 9 bases. Germline CDR1 is GTSNPN and CDR2 is SVGIG (reference sequence). The V and J ends lost 4 bases and 4 bases, in that order; junction bases with no gene match: 7. The CDR3 totals 14 residues. Here the CDR3 reads CAWNIAGVGETQYF. The CDR3 coding sequence is TGTGCCTGGAATATAGCGGGAGTGGGAGAGACCCAGTACTTC.